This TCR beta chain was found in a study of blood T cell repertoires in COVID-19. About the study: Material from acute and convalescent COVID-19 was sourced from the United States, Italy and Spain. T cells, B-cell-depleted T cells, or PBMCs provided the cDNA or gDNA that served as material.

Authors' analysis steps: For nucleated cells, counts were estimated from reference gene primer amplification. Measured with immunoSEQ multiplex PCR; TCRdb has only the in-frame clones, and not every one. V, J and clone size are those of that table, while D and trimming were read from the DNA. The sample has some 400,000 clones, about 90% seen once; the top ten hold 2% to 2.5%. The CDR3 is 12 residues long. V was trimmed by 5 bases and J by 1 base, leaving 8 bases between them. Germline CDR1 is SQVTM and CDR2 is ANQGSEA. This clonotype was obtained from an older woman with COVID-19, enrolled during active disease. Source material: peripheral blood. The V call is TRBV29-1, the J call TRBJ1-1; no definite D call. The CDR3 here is CSVFTANTEAFF. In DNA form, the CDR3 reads TGCAGCGTTTTTACAGCGAACACTGAAGCTTTCTTT.